These T cell receptor beta chains were read from a single sample in a study of T cell responses to AZD1222 COVID-19 vaccine. The repertoire was sequenced with immunoSEQ multiplex PCR; TCRdb's copy has only in-frame clones and lacks some. In the table there are 95,000 to 150,000 clones, approximately 85% of which are singletons. Here the sequenced sample was peripheral blood, taken on day 0 of AZD1222 vaccination. The receptors originated from an adult in good health. Both conserved end residues are part of each CDR3. A D gene is named only where the DNA matches it firmly. Only part of the rows carry a size: once, few, many, or a class if the clone is expanded.

TRBJ2-1 | NA | TRBD2 | TRBV14 | CASSLAWGLASNEQFF | TGTGCCAGCAGCCTCGCGTGGGGACTAGCATCGAATGAGCAGTTCTTC
TRBJ2-5 | NA | NA | TRBV12-3/TRBV12-4 | CASSLGQQETQYF | TGTGCCAGCAGTTTAGGTCAGCAAGAGACCCAGTACTTC
TRBJ2-1 | NA | TRBD2 | TRBV7-3 | CASSPWRGSSYNEQFF | TGTGCCAGCAGCCCCTGGCGGGGGTCTTCCTACAATGAGCAGTTCTTC
TRBJ2-5 | NA | TRBD1 | TRBV2 | CASRFKGQNQETQYF | TGTGCCAGCCGATTCAAGGGACAGAACCAAGAGACCCAGTACTTC
TRBJ1-2 | many | NA | TRBV6-4 | CASSDSWGKNGYTF | TGTGCCAGCAGTGACTCGTGGGGCAAGAATGGCTACACCTTC
TRBJ2-7 | NA | NA | TRBV3-1/TRBV3-2 | CASSQFSLRVGEQYF | TGTGCCAGCAGCCAATTTTCTTTAAGGGTCGGCGAGCAGTACTTC
TRBJ1-5 | NA | TRBD1 | TRBV19 | CASSETGGNLQPQHF | TGTGCCAGTTCCGAGACAGGGGGCAATTTGCAGCCCCAGCATTTT
TRBJ2-7 | NA | NA | TRBV18 | CASSPPMGSAYEQYF | TGTGCCAGCTCACCACCGATGGGATCCGCCTACGAGCAGTACTTC
TRBJ2-2 | NA | NA | TRBV4-3 | CASSQAGHLNTGELFF | TGCGCCAGCAGCCAAGCGGGACACCTAAACACCGGGGAGCTGTTTTTT
TRBJ2-7 | NA | TRBD2 | TRBV2 | CASRVRSGSTTYEQYF | TGTGCCAGCAGAGTCCGTAGCGGGAGTACTACCTACGAGCAGTACTTC
TRBJ2-5 | once | TRBD1 | TRBV7-2 | CASSRGTGQETQYF | TGTGCCAGCAGCCGTGGGACAGGGCAAGAGACCCAGTACTTC
TRBJ1-1 | few | TRBD1 | TRBV7-2 | CASSNPTGSNTEAFF | TGTGCCAGCAGCAACCCGACAGGGTCGAACACTGAAGCTTTCTTT
TRBJ2-7 | NA | TRBD2 | TRBV6-2/TRBV6-3 | CASSSWTSGSYEQYF | TGTGCCAGCAGCTCTTGGACTAGCGGGAGTTACGAGCAGTACTTC
TRBJ2-5 | NA | TRBD1 | TRBV7-9 | CASSQGQVGQETQYF | TGTGCCAGCAGCCAAGGACAGGTTGGCCAAGAGACCCAGTACTTC
TRBJ2-2 | NA | NA | TRBV9 | CASSVTQNTGELFF | TGTGCCAGCAGCGTAACTCAAAACACCGGGGAGCTGTTTTTT
TRBJ1-4 | NA | NA | TRBV7-2 | CASSTVGGGNEKLFF | TGTGCCAGCAGCACCGTGGGAGGGGGTAATGAAAAACTGTTTTTT
TRBJ1-3 | few | NA | TRBV12-3/TRBV12-4 | CASSFEGFTIYF | TGTGCCAGCAGTTTCGAAGGTTTCACCATATATTTT
TRBJ1-1 | once | NA | TRBV6-5 | CASSIGTVGNTEAFF | TGTGCCAGCAGTATAGGGACTGTTGGGAACACTGAAGCTTTCTTT
TRBJ1-2 | NA | TRBD1 | TRBV19 | CASSISGTASRYGYTF | TGTGCCAGTAGTATATCGGGGACAGCATCTCGCTATGGCTACACCTTC
TRBJ2-7 | NA | TRBD1 | TRBV6-5 | CASSPGTAYEQYF | TGTGCCAGCAGTCCCGGGACAGCCTACGAGCAGTACTTC
TRBJ2-3 | NA | NA | TRBV5-1 | CASSLQESTDTQYF | TGCGCCAGCAGCTTGCAGGAGTCCACAGATACGCAGTATTTT
TRBJ1-5 | NA | NA | TRBV24-1 | CATSDLRGQPQHF | TGTGCCACCAGTGATTTACGGGGGCAGCCCCAGCATTTT
TRBJ2-1 | NA | TRBD2 | TRBV6-5 | CASRTHSGRRDEQFF | TGTGCCAGCAGAACCCACAGCGGGAGGCGCGATGAGCAGTTCTTC
TRBJ1-1 | NA | TRBD1 | TRBV2 | CASRKGQLNTEAFF | TGTGCCAGCAGGAAGGGACAGTTGAACACTGAAGCTTTCTTT
TRBJ2-2 | NA | NA | TRBV24-1 | CATSRGGTSNTGELFF | TGTGCCACCAGTAGAGGCGGTACTTCGAACACCGGGGAGCTGTTTTTT
TRBJ2-5 | once | TRBD1 | TRBV30 | CAWSANRGPQETQYF | TGTGCCTGGAGCGCAAACAGGGGCCCGCAAGAGACCCAGTACTTC
TRBJ1-2 | NA | NA | TRBV6-5 | CASSYSPDPGYGYTF | TGTGCCAGCAGTTACTCGCCGGACCCGGGGTATGGCTACACCTTC
TRBJ1-2 | NA | NA | TRBV27 | CASSFLAGANYGYTF | TGTGCCAGCAGTTTCCTGGCAGGGGCAAACTATGGCTACACCTTC
TRBJ1-5 | few | NA | TRBV5-5 | CASSLEGMGQPQHF | TGTGCCAGCAGCTTGGAGGGGATGGGTCAGCCCCAGCATTTT
TRBJ2-2 | NA | TRBD2 | TRBV9 | CASSGLAGRKNTGELFF | TGTGCCAGCAGCGGATTAGCGGGACGGAAGAACACCGGGGAGCTGTTTTTT
TRBJ1-5 | NA | TRBD1 | TRBV6-1 | CASSEGSRGNQPQHF | TGTGCCAGCAGTGAAGGGTCCAGGGGGAATCAGCCCCAGCATTTT
TRBJ1-6 | NA | NA | TRBV28 | CASGETYNSPLHF | TGTGCCAGCGGCGAGACCTATAATTCACCCCTCCACTTT
TRBJ1-3 | NA | NA | TRBV19 | CASSFDRSSGNTIYF | TGTGCCAGTAGTTTCGACAGGAGCTCTGGAAACACCATATATTTT
TRBJ1-6 | once | NA | TRBV6-1 | CASSEIRANSPLHF | TGTGCCAGCAGTGAAATAAGGGCTAATTCACCCCTCCACTTT